This entry lists 14 T cell receptor beta chains sequenced from one sample in a study of cytomegalovirus exposure and HLA in healthy donors. Use of 60 Vbeta and 13 Jbeta primers characterized the PCR. The assay was immunoSEQ multiplex PCR, and TCRdb's table has in-frame clones only and misses some. Of around 150,000 clones in the sample, roughly 80% were seen once. Sequencing input: PBMCs. These receptors all come from a woman between 50 and 59 years old in good health and CMV-seropositive.

The chain recombines TRBV5-8 with TRBJ2-7, with a tentative D call TRBD2 (5 bases). The CDR3 loop spans 15 amino acids. CDR1 SGHTS and CDR2 YDEGEE come from the germline V gene. V shed 4 bases and J shed 7 bases, with 21 bases lying between them. The CDR3: CASSPGLTPNTEQYF. The CDR3 DNA reads TGTGCCAGCAGCCCAGGACTTACCCCCAATACGGAGCAGTACTTC.

CDR3 in DNA: TGCGCCAGCAGCTTGGTCCTAGCGGGGCAAGAGACCCAGTACTTC. Residues: CASSLVLAGQETQYF. The J gene is TRBJ2-5, the V gene TRBV5-1; 9 bases align to TRBD2. With V trimmed by 0 bases and J by 2 bases, 2 bases remained unmatched. Germline V gene lookup returns CDR1 SGHRS and CDR2 YFSETQ. The CDR3 consists of 15 residues. The variable domain in full, with the rest retrieved from reference TRBV5-1 and TRBJ2-5, is KAGVTQTPRYLIKTRGQQVTLSCSPISGHRSVSWYQQTPGQGLQFLFEYFSETQRNKGNFPGRFSGRQFSNSRSEMNVSTLELGDSALYLCASSLVLAGQETQYFGPGTRLLVL.

The chain links TRBV5-1 to TRBJ2-1; D possibly corresponds to TRBD2 (5 bases). V was trimmed by 0 bases and J by 3 bases, leaving 10 bases between them. This CDR3 has 15 amino acids. Germline V gene data show CDR1 as SGHRS and CDR2 as YFSETQ. Written as DNA, the CDR3 is TGCGCCAGCAGCTTGGAACCCGGGGACTACAATGAGCAGTTCTTC. Translated, it gives CASSLEPGDYNEQFF.

The V gene is TRBV13, the J gene TRBJ2-3; tentatively, D is TRBD2 (5 bases). Trimming cost V 5 bases and J 1 base, with 7 bases left between them. CDR1 is PRHDT and CDR2 is FYEKMQ in the germline V gene (reference sequence). The CDR3 spans 13 residues. Here the CDR3 reads CASSVLGTDTQYF. CDR3 sequence (DNA): TGTGCCAGCAGCGTACTAGGCACAGATACGCAGTATTTT.

The rearrangement joins TRBV5-4 to TRBJ2-1; possibly TRBD2 for D (5 bases). Germline V gene data show CDR1 as SGHNT and CDR2 as YYREEE (reference sequence). This CDR3 contains 16 residues. Trimming pared 5 bases from V and 7 bases from J, leaving 22 bases between. The CDR3: CASSLPGSSLMNEQFF. The CDR3 nucleotides are TGTGCCAGCAGTCTCCCGGGAAGTAGTCTGATGAATGAGCAGTTCTTC.

This clone occurred once. This chain connects TRBV11-2 to TRBJ1-2; no clear D. The ends were cut back, 5 bases at V and 0 bases at J, with 4 bases in the middle. From germline, CDR1 is SGHAT and CDR2 FQNNGV. This CDR3 comprises 12 residues. The CDR3 loop is CASSQTNYGYTF. Written as DNA, the CDR3 is TGTGCCAGCAGCCAGACTAACTATGGCTACACCTTC.

The gene calls are TRBV5-6 and TRBJ2-5, with TRBD1 matching 10 bases. The CDR3 totals 15 residues. With V trimmed by 4 bases and J by 5 bases, 8 bases remained unmatched. Germline V lookup: CDR1 SGHDT, CDR2 YYEEEE. The CDR3 nucleotides read TGTGCCAGCAGCCCGGGACAGGGGAGGGAGGAGACCCAGTACTTC. As protein: CASSPGQGREETQYF.

The chain links TRBV6-6 to TRBJ2-7, with 8 bases lining up with TRBD1. In germline, CDR1 is MNHNY, CDR2 SVGAGI (reference sequence). Losses at the gene ends were 6 bases for V and 4 bases for J; bases not matched to a gene: 11. The CDR3 is 15 residues long. This CDR3 reads CASSRTTGEPYEQYF. The CDR3 coding sequence is TGTGCCAGCAGCCGAACGACAGGGGAACCTTACGAGCAGTACTTC.

The chain combines TRBV6-5 with TRBJ2-3, with TRBD2 identical over 8 bases. The length of the CDR3 is 14 residues. Per the germline V gene, CDR1 is MNHEY and CDR2 is SVGAGI. The V segment lost 7 bases and the J segment 7 bases; nucleotides outside the gene matches: 10. Here the CDR3 DNA reads TGTGCCAGCACGAGCGGGGGTCTAGGGCATACGCAGTATTTT. Protein: CASTSGGLGHTQYF.

V and J are TRBV2 and TRBJ1-1; maybe TRBD1 (6 bases). This CDR3 is built from 16 residues. In germline, CDR1 is SNHLY, CDR2 FYNNEI. Trimming cost V 5 bases and J 4 bases, with 20 bases left between them. CDR3 region: CASSSSPTGLGTEAFF. DNA of the CDR3: TGTGCCAGCAGTTCGAGTCCTACAGGGCTTGGCACTGAAGCTTTCTTT.

The genes are TRBV11-2 and TRBJ2-5; TRBD1 is a possible D gene (6 bases). The germline V and J ends were trimmed by 5 bases and 5 bases, with 18 bases remaining between them. This CDR3 contains 15 residues. CDR1 SGHAT and CDR2 FQNNGV come from the germline V gene. The CDR3 DNA follows: TGTGCCAGCAGCCCGGGACACTGGGCCTCCGAGACCCAGTACTTC. Encoded protein: CASSPGHWASETQYF.

The chain uses TRBV10-3 and TRBJ1-2; 10 positions match TRBD1. Germline lookup yields CDR1 ENHRY and CDR2 SYGVKD. This CDR3 spans 15 amino acids. V shed 4 bases, J shed 6 bases, and the junction held 8 bases outside the gene matches. The CDR3 sequence: CAISVRDRGSNGYTF. In DNA form, the CDR3 reads TGTGCCATCAGTGTCCGGGACAGGGGATCGAATGGCTACACCTTC.

This clone appeared a few times. The rearrangement uses TRBV11-3 and TRBJ2-2; 8 nucleotides align to TRBD1. This CDR3 has 16 amino acids. The germline CDR1 and CDR2 sequences are SGHNT and YENEEA. Trimming cost V 6 bases and J 6 bases; bases outside gene matches: 12. CDR3 in amino acids: CASSPPGQGSAGELFF. CDR3 in DNA: TGTGCCAGCAGTCCCCCAGGACAGGGTAGCGCCGGGGAGCTGTTTTTT.

This chain joins TRBV2 and TRBJ2-7; possibly TRBD2 for D (5 bases). CDR1 is SNHLY, CDR2 FYNNEI, per germline. The CDR3 covers 13 residues. With 8 bases removed from V and 7 bases from J, the gap between germline ends came to 18 bases. The CDR3 region is CASEGKVTLEQYF. CDR3 nucleotides: TGTGCCAGCGAGGGTAAGGTTACGTTGGAGCAGTACTTC. Full variable domain (outside the CDR3, taken from reference TRBV2 and TRBJ2-7): EPEVTQTPSHQVTQMGQEVILRCVPISNHLYFYWYRQILGQKVEFLVSFYNNEISEKSEIFDDQFSVERPDGSNFTLKIRSTKLEDSAMYFCASEGKVTLEQYFGPGTRLTVT.